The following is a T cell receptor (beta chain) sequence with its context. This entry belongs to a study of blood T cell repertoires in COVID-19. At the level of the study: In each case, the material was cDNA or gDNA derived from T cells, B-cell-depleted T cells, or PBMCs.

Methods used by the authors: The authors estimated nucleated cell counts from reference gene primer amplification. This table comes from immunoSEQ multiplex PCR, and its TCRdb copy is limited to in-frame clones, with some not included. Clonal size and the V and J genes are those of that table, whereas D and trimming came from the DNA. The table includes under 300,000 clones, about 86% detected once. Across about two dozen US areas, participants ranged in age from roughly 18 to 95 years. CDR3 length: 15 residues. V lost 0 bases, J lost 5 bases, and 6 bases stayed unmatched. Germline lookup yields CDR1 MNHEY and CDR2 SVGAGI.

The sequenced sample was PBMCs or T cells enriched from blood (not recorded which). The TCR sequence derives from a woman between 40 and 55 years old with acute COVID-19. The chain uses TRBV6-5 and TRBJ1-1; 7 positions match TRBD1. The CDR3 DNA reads TGTGCCAGCAGTTACTCTTTAGCAGGGGGGACTGAAGCTTTCTTT. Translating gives CASSYSLAGGTEAFF.